The 31 T cell receptor beta chains listed next were all sequenced from one sample in a study of blood T cell repertoires in COVID-19. Data came from immunoSEQ multiplex PCR; TCRdb stores just in-frame clones and leaves some out. The data show about 71,000 clones, with approximately 90% seen just once and roughly 2% held by the top ten. The sequenced sample consisted of peripheral blood. Receptors originate from a man between 25 and 39 years old with acute or convalescent COVID-19.

The V and J genes are TRBV5-1 and TRBJ1-4; D is uncertain. Trimming took 5 bases from V and 0 from J, leaving 11 bases between them. The CDR3 contains 15 residues. Per the germline V gene, CDR1 is SGHRS and CDR2 is YFSETQ. The CDR3 loop reads CASREGGSTNEKLFF. The CDR3 bases are TGCGCCAGCAGAGAGGGCGGGTCAACTAATGAAAAACTGTTTTTT.

The chain is built from TRBV7-3 and TRBJ2-5, with D possibly TRBD2 on 6 matching bases. Germline CDR1 reads SGHTA; CDR2 reads FQGTGA. V was shortened by 3 bases and J by 5 bases, with 13 bases between the two germline ends. CDR3 length equals 14 residues. CDR3 coding DNA: TGTGCCAGCAGCTTTCAAGGAGGGCAGGAGACCCAGTACTTC. Residues: CASSFQGGQETQYF.

This clone was seen more than once but under ten times. CDR3: CASSPGAGTQETQYF. The CDR3 DNA sequence: TGCGCCAGCAGCCCCGGAGCGGGGACCCAAGAGACCCAGTACTTC. The V and J genes are TRBV5-1 and TRBJ2-5, with 7 positions matching TRBD2. Germline values: CDR1 SGHRS, CDR2 YFSETQ. Trimming at V came to 4 bases and at J to 1 base, leaving 7 bases not matched to a gene. The CDR3 totals 15 residues.

This chain joins TRBV12-3 or TRBV12-4 and TRBJ1-6; possible D gene TRBD1, 6 bases. Trimming cost V 7 bases and J 7 bases, with 11 bases left between them. There are 13 residues in the CDR3. CDR3 in amino acids: CASISRGNSPLHF. The CDR3 DNA sequence: TGTGCCAGCATAAGTAGGGGGAATTCACCCCTCCACTTT.

This clone was counted a few times. The chain recombines TRBV10-2 with TRBJ1-5, with D possibly TRBD1 on 6 matching bases. V lost 3 bases to trimming and J lost 1 base, with 10 bases between them. This CDR3 spans 15 amino acids. CDR1 and CDR2 from the germline V gene are WSHSY and SAAADI. CDR3 amino acids: CASSEGGESNQPQHF. CDR3 DNA: TGCGCCAGCAGTGAAGGGGGTGAGAGCAATCAGCCCCAGCATTTT.

The V call is TRBV13, the J call TRBJ2-3, with D unresolved. V was cut by 5 bases and J by 4 bases, with 13 bases left in between. Germline CDR1 is PRHDT and CDR2 is FYEKMQ (reference sequence). This CDR3 has 14 residues. CDR3 nucleotide sequence: TGTGCCAGCAGCCTCCGGTCGAGCGCAGATACGCAGTATTTT. This encodes CASSLRSSADTQYF.

The rearrangement links TRBV18 to TRBJ1-2, with 7 nucleotides matching TRBD1. The J segment lost 7 bases and the V segment lost 2 bases, leaving 19 bases of the junction unmatched. Per germline, CDR1 KGHSH and CDR2 LQKENI. The CDR3 sequence is 18 residues long. CDR3 DNA: TGTGCCAGCTCACCATTGGGGACAGAAACATCTAACTATTCTGGCTACACCTTC. Translation: CASSPLGTETSNYSGYTF.

On this clone: This CDR3 is also generated by other DNA sequences in the sample. The chain employs TRBV2 and TRBJ2-6, with D unclear. The length of the CDR3 is 13 residues. Germline V gene sequence: CDR1 SNHLY, CDR2 FYNNEI. Trimming pared 5 bases from V and 1 base from J, leaving 3 bases between. The chain's CDR3 is CASSLSGANVLTF. In nucleotides, the CDR3 is TGTGCCAGCAGTTTATCTGGGGCCAACGTCCTGACTTTC.

This sequence joins TRBV11-2 and TRBJ2-3; the D gene is possibly TRBD1 (5 bases). This CDR3 spans 14 amino acids. CDR1 is SGHAT, CDR2 FQNNGV, per germline. Deletions cut 3 bases from V and 1 base from J, with 8 bases between. The CDR3 DNA is TGTGCCAGCAGCTTTCGCAGGGGCACAGATACGCAGTATTTT. Protein sequence: CASSFRRGTDTQYF.

V is TRBV27 and J is TRBJ2-1; no reliable D call. The germline gives CDR1 MNHEY, CDR2 SMNVEV (reference sequence). V gave up 4 bases and J gave up 6 bases, with 13 bases separating them. The CDR3 totals 14 residues. This CDR3 reads CASSSLPPSNEQFF. CDR3 bases: TGTGCCAGCAGTTCCCTGCCCCCCAGCAATGAGCAGTTCTTC.

The gene calls are TRBV5-6 and TRBJ1-6; TRBD1 aligns across 7 bases. There are 14 residues in the CDR3. The V gene's germline CDR1 is SGHDT and CDR2 YYEEEE. V shed 4 bases, J shed 6 bases, and the junction held 4 bases outside the gene matches. The CDR3 DNA reads as TGTGCCAGCAGCCACCGACAGGGTAATTCACCCCTCCACTTT. Translation: CASSHRQGNSPLHF.

This clone showed up just once. The chain combines TRBV27 with TRBJ2-5; 9 nucleotides agree with TRBD1. The CDR3 has 14 amino acids. V lost 6 bases and J lost 5; bases outside the gene matches: 7. Germline V gene sequence: CDR1 MNHEY, CDR2 SMNVEV (reference sequence). Written as DNA, the CDR3 is TGTGCCAGCAGAGACACAGGGGGCGGGGAGACCCAGTACTTC. Protein: CASRDTGGGETQYF.

This clone was observed once. For the CDR3, the DNA is TGTGCCAGCAGTGAAGGGTGGACTAGCGGGAGTTTATCTTATAGGGAGCAGTTCTTC. Amino acid sequence: CASSEGWTSGSLSYREQFF. The rearrangement uses TRBV2 and TRBJ2-1; the match to TRBD2 covers 13 bases. The CDR3 length is 19 residues. With 1 base clipped from V and 10 bases from J, the junction kept 16 bases outside the gene matches. The V gene's germline CDR1 is SNHLY and CDR2 FYNNEI.

The V and J genes are TRBV27 and TRBJ1-6; 7 nucleotides agree with TRBD1. Germline values: CDR1 MNHEY, CDR2 SMNVEV (reference sequence). The CDR3 spans 16 residues. V gave up 4 bases and J gave up 7 bases; unmatched junction bases: 10. CDR3 coding DNA: TGTGCCAGCAGTTCAAGACAGGGCGCCTTAAATTCACCCCTCCACTTT. Translation: CASSSRQGALNSPLHF.

As for this clone: Given a much more abundant clone one base away, this may be a read error. J is TRBJ1-2 and V is TRBV5-6, with 7 positions matching TRBD1. Germline loops: CDR1 SGHDT, CDR2 YYEEEE. Trimming removed 4 bases from V and 2 bases from J; junction bases left unmatched: 2. The CDR3 length is 13 residues. CDR3 coding DNA: TGTGCCAGCAGCACGGGACAGAACTATGGCTACACCTTC. It specifies CASSTGQNYGYTF. The full variable domain, its missing parts supplied by reference TRBV5-6 and TRBJ1-2, is DAGVTQSPTHLIKTRGQQVTLRCSPKSGHDTVSWYQQALGQGPQFIFQYYEEEERQRGNFPDRFSGHQFPNYSSELNVNALLLGDSALYLCASSTGQNYGYTFGSGTRLTVV.

The chain is built from TRBV5-4 and TRBJ1-2, with D perhaps matching TRBD1 (5 bases). Trimming removed 4 bases from V and 3 bases from J, with 16 bases in between. CDR1 is SGHNT and CDR2 is YYREEE in the germline V gene (reference sequence). The CDR3 contains 15 residues. The CDR3 is CASSPLGPGDYGYTF. In DNA form, the CDR3 reads TGTGCCAGCAGCCCGCTCGGCCCGGGGGACTATGGCTACACCTTC. Together with reference TRBV5-4 and TRBJ1-2, the CDR3 gives the full variable domain: ETGVTQSPTHLIKTRGQQVTLRCSSQSGHNTVSWYQQALGQGPQFIFQYYREEENGRGNFPPRFSGLQFPNYSSELNVNALELDDSALYLCASSPLGPGDYGYTFGSGTRLTVV.

The rearrangement links TRBV27 to TRBJ1-2; D remains ambiguous. Germline values: CDR1 MNHEY, CDR2 SMNVEV (reference sequence). CDR3 length: 13 residues. V gave up 2 bases and J gave up 8 bases, with 12 bases separating them. The CDR3 nucleotides read TGTGCCAGCAGTTTACGGCAGGCGAGCGGCTACACCTTC. Encoded protein: CASSLRQASGYTF.

The table lists this clone with a count of one. The chain links TRBV12-5 to TRBJ2-2; the D gene is possibly TRBD2 (5 bases). Germline V gene sequence: CDR1 LGHNT, CDR2 FRNRAP. This CDR3 region has 13 residues. Trimming shortened V by 5 bases and J by 9 bases, and 13 bases separated the two germline ends. In DNA, the CDR3 is TGTGCTAGTGGTCTCCCCGGAGGCCGGGAGCTGTTTTTT. Translating gives CASGLPGGRELFF.

The rearrangement links TRBV6-5 to TRBJ1-2; 8 positions match TRBD1. V lost 2 bases to trimming and J lost 2 bases; unmatched junction nucleotides: 4. Germline values: CDR1 MNHEY, CDR2 SVGAGI. The CDR3 contains 15 residues. The CDR3 spells CASSYETGGNYGYTF. CDR3 coding DNA: TGTGCCAGCAGTTACGAAACAGGGGGAAACTATGGCTACACCTTC.

There are a few counts of this clone. The CDR3: CATSETQGTNTGELFF. CDR3 coding DNA: TGTGCCACCAGTGAAACACAGGGGACGAACACCGGGGAGCTGTTTTTT. The genes are TRBV24-1 and TRBJ2-2, with 7 positions matching TRBD1. J lost 0 bases, V lost 4 bases, and 4 bases had no gene match. Germline V lookup: CDR1 KGHDR, CDR2 SFDVKD. The CDR3 has 16 amino acids.

This rearrangement joins TRBV7-9 to TRBJ2-1; D may be TRBD2 (5 bases). Germline CDR1 SEHNR, CDR2 FQNEAQ (reference sequence). Trimming stripped 4 bases from V and 0 bases from J, with 19 bases between. This CDR3 spans 18 amino acids. As DNA, the CDR3 is TGTGCCAGCAGCTCGACCGCTGGGCGGGTTGGCTCCTACAATGAGCAGTTCTTC. As protein: CASSSTAGRVGSYNEQFF. Full variable domain (missing parts from reference TRBV7-9 and TRBJ2-1): DTGVSQNPRHKITKRGQNVTFRCDPISEHNRLYWYRQTLGQGPEFLTYFQNEAQLEKSRLLSDRFSAERPKGSFSTLEIQRTEQGDSAMYLCASSSTAGRVGSYNEQFFGPGTRLTVL.

The gene calls are TRBV7-8 and TRBJ1-2; D call uncertain. The V and J ends lost 2 bases and 5 bases respectively, with 12 bases between them. Germline-derived CDR1 and CDR2 are SGHVS and FQNEAQ. This CDR3 is built from 14 residues. The CDR3 nucleotides are TGTGCCAGCAGCTTAATAGGAGTTCAATATGGCTACACCTTC. It codes for CASSLIGVQYGYTF.

The V gene is TRBV4-3, the J gene TRBJ2-1; TRBD2 matches at 14 bases. The CDR3 covers 17 residues. V lost 1 base and J lost 3; bases outside the gene matches: 2. Looked up from germline, CDR1 is LGHNA and CDR2 is YSLEER. The CDR3: CASSQGGLAGVYNEQFF. The CDR3 region has the DNA TGCGCCAGCAGCCAAGGGGGACTAGCGGGGGTCTACAATGAGCAGTTCTTC.

V is TRBV25-1 and J is TRBJ1-6, with no clear D. The CDR3 has 18 amino acids. V lost 1 base and J 0 bases, leaving 13 bases between the germline ends. From germline, CDR1 is MGHDK and CDR2 SYGVNS. CDR3 amino acids: CASSESGVGSSYNSPLHF. Written as DNA, the CDR3 is TGTGCCAGCAGTGAATCGGGTGTAGGGAGCTCCTATAATTCACCCCTCCACTTT.

The chain combines TRBV5-1 with TRBJ1-4; D is undetermined. Germline values: CDR1 SGHRS, CDR2 YFSETQ. The CDR3 is 16 residues long. V was cut by 2 bases and J by 8 bases, with 19 bases left in between. CDR3 residues: CASSFGGELQIEKLFF. The CDR3 bases are TGCGCCAGCAGCTTCGGCGGGGAACTACAGATCGAAAAACTGTTTTTT. Supplemented by reference TRBV5-1 and TRBJ1-4, the full variable domain reads KAGVTQTPRYLIKTRGQQVTLSCSPISGHRSVSWYQQTPGQGLQFLFEYFSETQRNKGNFPGRFSGRQFSNSRSEMNVSTLELGDSALYLCASSFGGELQIEKLFFGSGTQLSVL.

V is TRBV27 and J is TRBJ2-1, with a possible D match to TRBD1 (5 bases). Germline CDR1 reads MNHEY; CDR2 reads SMNVEV (reference sequence). The CDR3 consists of 15 residues. V was clipped by 5 bases and J by 2 bases, with 13 bases between them. The CDR3 loop reads CASSLTVNPYNEQFF. The CDR3 region has the DNA TGTGCCAGCAGTCTGACAGTAAACCCCTACAATGAGCAGTTCTTC.

This clone was detected once. This chain connects TRBV7-9 to TRBJ2-3; possibly TRBD1 for D (6 bases). Trimming pared 5 bases from V and 1 base from J, leaving 19 bases between. The CDR3 sequence is 17 residues long. Germline-derived CDR1 and CDR2 are SEHNR and FQNEAQ (reference sequence). CDR3 bases: TGTGCCAGCAGCCTCAGTTCGACAGGATTCGGCACAGATACGCAGTATTTT. Translation gives CASSLSSTGFGTDTQYF.

The CDR3 loop reads CASSIGTSGGRGEQYF. The CDR3 bases are TGTGCCAGTAGTATTGGGACTAGCGGGGGCCGTGGAGAGCAGTATTTT. V is TRBV19 and J is TRBJ2-3; 14 bases align to TRBD2. V was pared by 3 bases and J by 11 bases, with 10 bases of the junction left unmatched. This CDR3 has 16 residues. In germline, CDR1 is LNHDA, CDR2 SQIVND (reference sequence).

The rearrangement joins TRBV27 to TRBJ1-1; possibly TRBD1 for D (6 bases). The V gene's germline CDR1 is MNHEY and CDR2 SMNVEV (reference sequence). Trimming left V 5 bases short and J 3 bases short, with 19 bases between. The CDR3 length is 16 residues. CDR3 residues: CASSPIWGEGDTEAFF. CDR3 bases: TGTGCCAGCAGTCCCATTTGGGGTGAGGGGGACACTGAAGCTTTCTTT.

V usage is TRBV9 and J usage is TRBJ2-1, with TRBD1 matching 7 bases. CDR3 length: 16 residues. Germline loops: CDR1 SGDLS, CDR2 YYNGEE. V lost 0 bases, J lost 0 bases, and 3 bases stayed unmatched. The CDR3 DNA sequence: TGTGCCAGCAGCGTAGAACAGGGGAACTCCTACAATGAGCAGTTCTTC. Amino acids: CASSVEQGNSYNEQFF.

V gene TRBV6-5 combines with J gene TRBJ1-2, with 7 bases aligning to TRBD1. CDR1 and CDR2 from the germline V gene are MNHEY and SVGAGI. V was pared by 7 bases and J by 7 bases, with 9 bases of the junction left unmatched. The CDR3 length is 13 residues. The CDR3 DNA reads as TGTGCCAGCACCGATCCCGACAGGGCTGGCTACACCTTC. It is translated as CASTDPDRAGYTF.